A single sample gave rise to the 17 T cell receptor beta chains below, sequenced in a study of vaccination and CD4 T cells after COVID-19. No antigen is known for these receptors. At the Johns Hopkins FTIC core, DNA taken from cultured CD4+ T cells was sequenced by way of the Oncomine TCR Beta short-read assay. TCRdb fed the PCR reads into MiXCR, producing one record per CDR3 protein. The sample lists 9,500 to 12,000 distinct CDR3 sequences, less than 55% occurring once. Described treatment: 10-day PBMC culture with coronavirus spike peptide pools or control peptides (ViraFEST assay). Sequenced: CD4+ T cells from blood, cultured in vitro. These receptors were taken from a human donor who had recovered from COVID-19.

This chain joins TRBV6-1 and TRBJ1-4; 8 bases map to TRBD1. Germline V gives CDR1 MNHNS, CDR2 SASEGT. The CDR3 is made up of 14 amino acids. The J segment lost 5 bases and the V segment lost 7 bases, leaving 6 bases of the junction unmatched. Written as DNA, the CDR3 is TGTGCCAGCAACAGACAGGGGCCAAATGAAAAACTGTTTTTT. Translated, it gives CASNRQGPNEKLFF.

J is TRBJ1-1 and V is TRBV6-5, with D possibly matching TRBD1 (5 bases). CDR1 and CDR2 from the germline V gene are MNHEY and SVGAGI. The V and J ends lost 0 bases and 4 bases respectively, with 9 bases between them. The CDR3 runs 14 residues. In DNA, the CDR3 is TGTGCCAGCAGTTACTCGCGGGGCGGCACTGAAGCTTTCTTT. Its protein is CASSYSRGGTEAFF.

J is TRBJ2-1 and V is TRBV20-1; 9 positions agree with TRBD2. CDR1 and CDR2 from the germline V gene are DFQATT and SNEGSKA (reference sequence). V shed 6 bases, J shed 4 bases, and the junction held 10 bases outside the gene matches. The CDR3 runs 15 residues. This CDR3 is CSASLALAGYNEQFF. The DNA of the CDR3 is TGCAGTGCCAGCCTGGCCCTAGCGGGGTACAATGAGCAGTTCTTC.

The CDR3 DNA sequence: TGTGCCAGCAGTGTTACCAGACTGGACGGCTACACCTTC. Translated, it gives CASSVTRLDGYTF. The chain combines TRBV6-1 with TRBJ1-2; D ambiguous. The germline V gene encodes CDR1 MNHNS and CDR2 SASEGT. V lost 4 bases, J lost 8 bases, and 14 bases lay in between. The CDR3 is made up of 13 amino acids.

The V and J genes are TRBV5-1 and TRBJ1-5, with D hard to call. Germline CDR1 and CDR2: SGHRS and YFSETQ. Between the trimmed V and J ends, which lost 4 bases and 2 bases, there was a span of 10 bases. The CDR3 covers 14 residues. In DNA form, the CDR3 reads TGCGCCAGCAGCGCCGGGTTTGGCAATCAGCCCCAGCATTTT. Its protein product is CASSAGFGNQPQHF.

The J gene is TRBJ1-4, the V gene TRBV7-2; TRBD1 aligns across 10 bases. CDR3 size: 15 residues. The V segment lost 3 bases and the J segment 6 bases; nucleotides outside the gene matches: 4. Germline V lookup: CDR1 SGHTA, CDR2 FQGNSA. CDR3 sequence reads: CASSFLGTGDEKLFF. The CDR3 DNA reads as TGTGCCAGCAGCTTTCTCGGGACAGGGGATGAAAAACTGTTTTTT.

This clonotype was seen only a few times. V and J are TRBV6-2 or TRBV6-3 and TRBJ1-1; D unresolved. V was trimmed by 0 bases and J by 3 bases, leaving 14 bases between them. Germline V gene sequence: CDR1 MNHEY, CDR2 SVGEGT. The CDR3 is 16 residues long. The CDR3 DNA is TGTGCCAGCAGTTACTCCATCCTCCCAACTGACACTGAAGCTTTCTTT. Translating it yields CASSYSILPTDTEAFF.

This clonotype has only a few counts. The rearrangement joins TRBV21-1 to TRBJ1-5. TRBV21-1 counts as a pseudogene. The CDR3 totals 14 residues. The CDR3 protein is CASSDTISNQPQHF. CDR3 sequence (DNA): TGTGCCAGCAGTGACACGATTAGCAATCAGCCCCAGCATTTT.

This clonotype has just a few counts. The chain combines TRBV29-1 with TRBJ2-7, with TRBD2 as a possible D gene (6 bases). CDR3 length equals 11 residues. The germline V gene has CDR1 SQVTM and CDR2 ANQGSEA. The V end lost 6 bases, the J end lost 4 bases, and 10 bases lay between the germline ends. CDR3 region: CSVSRGYEQYF. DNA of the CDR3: TGCAGCGTCTCCCGGGGGTACGAGCAGTACTTC.

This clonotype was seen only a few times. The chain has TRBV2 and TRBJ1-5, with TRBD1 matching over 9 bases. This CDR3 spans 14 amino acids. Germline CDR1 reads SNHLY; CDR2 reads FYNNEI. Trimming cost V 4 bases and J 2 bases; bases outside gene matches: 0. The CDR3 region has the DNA TGTGCCAGCAGTGGGACAGGGGGCAATCAGCCCCAGCATTTT. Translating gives CASSGTGGNQPQHF. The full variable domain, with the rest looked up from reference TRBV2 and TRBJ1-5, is EPEVTQTPSHQVTQMGQEVILRCVPISNHLYFYWYRQILGQKVEFLVSFYNNEISEKSEIFDDQFSVERPDGSNFTLKIRSTKLEDSAMYFCASSGTGGNQPQHFGDGTRLSIL.

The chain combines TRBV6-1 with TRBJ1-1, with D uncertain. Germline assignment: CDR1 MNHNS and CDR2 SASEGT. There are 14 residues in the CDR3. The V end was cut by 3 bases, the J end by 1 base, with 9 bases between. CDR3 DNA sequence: TGTGCCAGCAGTGACAGGACGGAGAACACTGAAGCTTTCTTT. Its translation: CASSDRTENTEAFF.

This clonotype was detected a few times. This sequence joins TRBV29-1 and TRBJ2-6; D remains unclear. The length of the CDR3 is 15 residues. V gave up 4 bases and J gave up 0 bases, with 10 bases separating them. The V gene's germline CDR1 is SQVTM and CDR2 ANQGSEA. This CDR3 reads CSVAVVGSGANVLTF. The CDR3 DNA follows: TGCAGCGTTGCCGTCGTCGGCTCTGGGGCCAACGTCCTGACTTTC.

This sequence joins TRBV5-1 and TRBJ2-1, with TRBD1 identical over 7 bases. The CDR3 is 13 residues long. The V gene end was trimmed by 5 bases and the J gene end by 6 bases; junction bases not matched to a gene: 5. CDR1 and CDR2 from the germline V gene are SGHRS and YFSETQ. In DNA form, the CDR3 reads TGCGCCAGCAGTCGTACAGGGGCCAATGAGCAGTTCTTC. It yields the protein CASSRTGANEQFF.

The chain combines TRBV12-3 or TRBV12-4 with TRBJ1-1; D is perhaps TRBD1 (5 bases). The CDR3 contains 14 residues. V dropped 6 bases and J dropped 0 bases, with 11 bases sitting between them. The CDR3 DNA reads TGTGCCAGCAGGACCGGGACGGTGAACACTGAAGCTTTCTTT. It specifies CASRTGTVNTEAFF.

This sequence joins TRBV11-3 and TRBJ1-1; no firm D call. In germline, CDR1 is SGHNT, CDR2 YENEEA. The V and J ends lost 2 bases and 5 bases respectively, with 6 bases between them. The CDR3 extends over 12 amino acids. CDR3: CASSLSVTEAFF. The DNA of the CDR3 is TGTGCCAGCAGCTTATCGGTGACTGAAGCTTTCTTT.

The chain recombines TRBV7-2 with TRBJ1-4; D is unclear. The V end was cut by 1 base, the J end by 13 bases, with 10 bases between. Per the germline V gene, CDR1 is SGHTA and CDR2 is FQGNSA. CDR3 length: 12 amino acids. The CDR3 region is CASSLEVGRLFF. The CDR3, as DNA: TGTGCCAGCAGCTTAGAAGTTGGTCGACTGTTTTTT.

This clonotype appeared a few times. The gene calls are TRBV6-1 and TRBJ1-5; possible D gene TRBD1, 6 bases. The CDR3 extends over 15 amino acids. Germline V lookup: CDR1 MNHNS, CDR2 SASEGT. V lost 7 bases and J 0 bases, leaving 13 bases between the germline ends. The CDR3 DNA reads TGTGCCAGCACCGCCTGGGGGGCTAGCAATCAGCCCCAGCATTTT. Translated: CASTAWGASNQPQHF.